The source of this TCR beta chain is a study of CD8+ T cells in alopecia areata. Sequencing used cDNA as its template, made by extracting RNA and reverse transcribing it. The repertoire was sequenced with immunoSEQ multiplex PCR; TCRdb's copy has only in-frame clones and lacks some. The data show some 100,000 clones, about 60% seen once. Only a few counts were recorded for this clone. Its antigen remains unknown. Described treatment: oral pan-JAK inhibitor, 5-10 mg twice daily. Alopecia areata patients had lesional scalp punch biopsies and peripheral blood taken from them. Separation by sorting yielded CD4+ and CD8+ T cells from PBMCs. Looked up from germline, CDR1 is ENHRY and CDR2 is SYGVKD. Trimming took 6 bases from V and 8 from J; bases not matched to a gene: 6. The CDR3 is 15 residues long. General study results and limits: Among the top 100, expanded CD8+ clones, as well as scalp clonality, were significantly decreased by tofacitinib.

The chain is built from TRBV10-3 and TRBJ2-3; 15 positions agree with TRBD2. The starting material was CD8+ T cells sorted from blood, obtained between weeks 55 and 65, from a patient treated with tofacitinib. The TCR comes from a human donor with alopecia areata. The CDR3 DNA reads as TGTGCCATCAGGGGACTAGCGGGGGGTCAACCTACGCAGTATTTT. The encoded protein is CAIRGLAGGQPTQYF.